This T cell receptor beta chain was profiled in a study of type 1 and type 2 diabetes patients. On the study more broadly: CD4+ or CD8+ T cells were positively selected from PBMCs with microbeads.

As to this clonotype: What it binds is unknown.

Whole-study findings and limits: Type 2 diabetes and control V and J usage correlated highly, approximately 0.97.

Germline CDR1 reads MGHDK; CDR2 reads SYGVNS. V gave up 6 bases and J gave up 9 bases, with 21 bases separating them. This CDR3 spans 15 amino acids. PCR was run on genomic DNA. Multiplex PCR with 30 forward and 13 reverse primers amplified the TCR beta CDR3. TCRdb reprocessed the multiplex PCR reads via MiXCR and lists one record per CDR3 protein. The table records 250,000 or so distinct CDR3 sequences, around 47% of them present only once. All diabetic donors were classified as either type 1 or type 2 diabetes. The clonotype comes from a man younger than 35 with type 2 diabetes. J is TRBJ2-1 and V is TRBV25-1; D is tentatively TRBD1 or TRBD2 (5 bases each). Sequencing used peripheral blood mononuclear cells (PBMCs). CDR3: CASRARLQGAAEQFF. The CDR3 coding sequence is TGTGCCAGCAGGGCCAGACTTCAGGGAGCCGCTGAGCAGTTCTTC.